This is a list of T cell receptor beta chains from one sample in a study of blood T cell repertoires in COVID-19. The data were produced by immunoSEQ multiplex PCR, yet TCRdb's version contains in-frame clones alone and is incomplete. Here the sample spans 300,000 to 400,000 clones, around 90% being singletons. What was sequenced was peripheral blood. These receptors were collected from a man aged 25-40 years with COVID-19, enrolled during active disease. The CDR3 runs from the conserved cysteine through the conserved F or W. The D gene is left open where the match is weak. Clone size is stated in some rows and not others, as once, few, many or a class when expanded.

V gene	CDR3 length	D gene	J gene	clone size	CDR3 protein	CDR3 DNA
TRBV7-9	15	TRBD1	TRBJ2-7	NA	CASSLYGQELRWQYF	TGTGCCAGCAGCTTATACGGACAGGAGTTACGATGGCAGTACTTC
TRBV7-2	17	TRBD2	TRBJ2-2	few	CASSPTLAGGRTGELFF	TGTGCCAGCAGCCCCACTCTAGCGGGAGGGCGTACCGGGGAGCTGTTTTTT
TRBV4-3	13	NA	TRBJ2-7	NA	CASSQERSYEQYF	TGCGCCAGCAGCCAAGAGAGGAGCTACGAGCAGTACTTC
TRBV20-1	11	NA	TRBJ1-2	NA	CSARGLSGYTF	TGCAGTGCTAGGGGGCTTTCTGGCTACACCTTC
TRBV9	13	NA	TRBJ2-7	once	CASSDDRTYEQYF	TGTGCCAGCAGCGACGACAGGACCTACGAGCAGTACTTC
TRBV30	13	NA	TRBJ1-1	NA	CAWSYDPGTEAFF	TGTGCCTGGAGTTATGACCCGGGGACTGAAGCTTTCTTT
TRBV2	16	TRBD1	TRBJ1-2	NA	CASSEHRGGPNYGYTF	TGTGCCAGCAGTGAACACAGGGGAGGCCCTAACTATGGCTACACCTTC
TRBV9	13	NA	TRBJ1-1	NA	CASSVGVGGEAFF	TGTGCCAGCAGCGTAGGGGTCGGGGGTGAAGCTTTCTTT
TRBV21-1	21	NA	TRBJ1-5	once	CASSKSLWRTGRDNVIQPQHF	TGTGCCAGCAGCAAGTCGCTGTGGCGGACAGGAAGGGATAATGTCATCCAGCCCCAGCATTTT
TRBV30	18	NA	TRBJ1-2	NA	CAWSVVSWVEKGQGGYTF	TGTGCCTGGAGTGTAGTTTCTTGGGTCGAGAAGGGGCAGGGAGGCTACACCTTC
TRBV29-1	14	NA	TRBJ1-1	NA	CSVDDTGRNTEAFF	TGCAGCGTTGACGACACAGGGCGTAACACTGAAGCTTTCTTT
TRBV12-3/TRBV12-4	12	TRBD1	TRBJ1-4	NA	CASSGTGEKLFF	TGTGCCAGCAGTGGGACAGGGGAAAAACTGTTTTTT
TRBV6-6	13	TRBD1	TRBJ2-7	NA	CAGRQGSSYEQYF	TGTGCCGGACGACAGGGGAGCTCCTACGAGCAGTACTTC
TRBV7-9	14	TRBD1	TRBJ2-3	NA	CASSRGQGTDTQYF	TGTGCCAGCAGCCGGGGACAGGGAACAGATACGCAGTATTTT
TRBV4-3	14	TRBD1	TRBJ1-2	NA	CASSQDGGQAGYTF	TGCGCCAGCAGCCAAGATGGGGGACAGGCTGGCTACACCTTC
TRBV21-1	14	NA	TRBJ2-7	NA	CASSNSTGTYEQYF	TGTGCCAGCAGCAACTCCACAGGAACCTACGAGCAGTACTTC
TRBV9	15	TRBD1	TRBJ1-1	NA	CASSEKDRRNTEAFF	TGTGCCAGCAGCGAGAAGGACAGGAGGAACACTGAAGCTTTCTTT
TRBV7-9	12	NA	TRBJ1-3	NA	CASSPSGNTIYF	TGTGCCAGCAGCCCGTCTGGAAACACCATATATTTT
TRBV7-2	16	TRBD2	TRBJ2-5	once	CASTWGSSGSTETQYF	TGTGCCAGCACCTGGGGGTCTAGCGGGAGTACGGAGACCCAGTACTTC
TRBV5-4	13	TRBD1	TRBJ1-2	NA	CASSLPGQGGYTF	TGTGCCAGCAGCCTACCGGGACAGGGAGGCTACACCTTC
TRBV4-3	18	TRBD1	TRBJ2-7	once	CASSPGTGDVEGSYEQYF	TGCGCCAGCAGCCCCGGGACAGGGGATGTGGAGGGCTCCTACGAGCAGTACTTC
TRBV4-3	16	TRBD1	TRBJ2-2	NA	CASSPGTGGYTGELFF	TGCGCCAGCAGCCCCGGGACAGGGGGCTACACCGGGGAGCTGTTTTTT
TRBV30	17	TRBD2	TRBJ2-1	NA	CAWSGRLAGGSYNEQFF	TGTGCCTGGAGTGGAAGACTAGCGGGAGGGTCCTACAATGAGCAGTTCTTC
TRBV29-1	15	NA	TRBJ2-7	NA	CSVEDLPGHWNEQYF	TGCAGCGTTGAAGACTTACCGGGACATTGGAACGAGCAGTACTTC
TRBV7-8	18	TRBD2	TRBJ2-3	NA	CASSLAYWTSGNTDTQYF	TGTGCCAGCAGCTTAGCCTACTGGACTAGCGGAAACACAGATACGCAGTATTTT